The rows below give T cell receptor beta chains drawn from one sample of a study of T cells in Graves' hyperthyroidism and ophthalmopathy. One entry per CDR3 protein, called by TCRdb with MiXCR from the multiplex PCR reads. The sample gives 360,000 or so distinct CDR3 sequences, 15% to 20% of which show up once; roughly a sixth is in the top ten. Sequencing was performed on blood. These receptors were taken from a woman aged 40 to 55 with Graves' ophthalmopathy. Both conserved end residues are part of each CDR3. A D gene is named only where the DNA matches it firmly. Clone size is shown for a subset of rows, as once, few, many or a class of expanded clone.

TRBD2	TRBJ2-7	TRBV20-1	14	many	TGCAGTGCTAAGGTGTCTAGCGGTGCCTACGAGCAGTACTTC	CSAKVSSGAYEQYF
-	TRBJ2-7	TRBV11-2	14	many	TGTGCCAGCAGCTCCGACATAAACCCCTACGAGCAGTACTTC	CASSSDINPYEQYF
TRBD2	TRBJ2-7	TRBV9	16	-	TGTGCCAGCAGCGTGTCTAGCGGGAGTAGTTTGTGGGAGCAGTACTTC	CASSVSSGSSLWEQYF
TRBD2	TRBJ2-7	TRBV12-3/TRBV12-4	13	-	TGTGCCAGCACTAGCGGGAGGGCCCTCGAGCAGTACTTC	CASTSGRALEQYF
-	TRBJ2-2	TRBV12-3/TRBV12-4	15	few	TGTGCCAGCAGTTTCTTTGGCCTAAACACCGGGGAGCTGTTTTTT	CASSFFGLNTGELFF
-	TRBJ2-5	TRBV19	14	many	TGTGCCAACCTAAAGGAGGGAGGCTGTAAGACCCAGTACTTC	CANLKEGGCKTQYF
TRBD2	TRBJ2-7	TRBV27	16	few	TGTGCCAGCGGACTAGTTCCACCATACATTTCCTACGAGCAGTACTTC	CASGLVPPYISYEQYF
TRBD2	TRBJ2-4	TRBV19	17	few	TGTGCCAGTAGTATTCCGGGACTAGCGGTAGCCAAAAACATTCAGTACTTC	CASSIPGLAVAKNIQYF
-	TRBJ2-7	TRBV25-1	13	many	TGTGCCAGCAGTGAGAGAACAGGGTCCGAGCAGTACTTC	CASSERTGSEQYF
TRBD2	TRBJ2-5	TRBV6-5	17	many	TGTGCCAGCAGTTACTCGCCTAGCGGAGTTTACCAAGAGACCCAGTACTTC	CASSYSPSGVYQETQYF
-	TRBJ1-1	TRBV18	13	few	TGTGCCAGCTCAATCAAGACGAACACTGAAGCTTTCTTT	CASSIKTNTEAFF
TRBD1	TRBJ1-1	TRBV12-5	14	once	TGTGCTAGTGGTCGGGGGACAGAGAACACTGAAGCTTTCTTT	CASGRGTENTEAFF
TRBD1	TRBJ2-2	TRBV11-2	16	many	TGTGCCAGCAGCTTAGGACAGGGGGTTAACACCGGGGAGCTGTTTTTT	CASSLGQGVNTGELFF
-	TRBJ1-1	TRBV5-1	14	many	TGCGCCAGCAGCCCCCGGGTCGCGGGGACTGAAGCTTTCTTT	CASSPRVAGTEAFF
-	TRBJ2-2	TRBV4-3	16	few	TGCGCCAGCAGCCAAGATATAAGGACCGGCGGGGGGGAGCTGTTTTTT	CASSQDIRTGGGELFF
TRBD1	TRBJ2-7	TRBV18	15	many	TGTGCCAGCTCACTTCGACAGGGGGCGGCCTACGAGCAGTACTTC	CASSLRQGAAYEQYF
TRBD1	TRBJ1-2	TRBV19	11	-	TGTGCCTGGGACAGGGCTCGGGGCTACACCTTC	CAWDRARGYTF
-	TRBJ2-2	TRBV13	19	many	TGTGCCAGCAGCTTGGAACAAGGAAGGGACGGGATCCACACCGGGGAGCTGTTTTTT	CASSLEQGRDGIHTGELFF
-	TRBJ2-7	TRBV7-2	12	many	TGTGCCAGCAGCCCCCACGGGGTCGAGCAGTACTTC	CASSPHGVEQYF
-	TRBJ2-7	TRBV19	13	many	TGTGCCAGTAGTACCTCCGGGGGCTACGAGCAGTACTTC	CASSTSGGYEQYF
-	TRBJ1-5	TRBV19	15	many	TGTGCCAGTAGTATCTTTCGGCATAGCAATCAGCCCCAGCATTTT	CASSIFRHSNQPQHF
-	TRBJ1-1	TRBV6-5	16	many	TGTGCCAGCAGTTACCGCCTTTTCGGGGGTAGAACTGAAGCTTTCTTT	CASSYRLFGGRTEAFF
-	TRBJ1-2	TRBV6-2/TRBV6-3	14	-	TGTGCCAGCACCCGGCTGGGCTCCAGCTATGGCTACACCTTC	CASTRLGSSYGYTF
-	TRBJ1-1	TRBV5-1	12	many	TGCGCCAGCAGCTTGGTGGACACTGAAGCTTTCTTT	CASSLVDTEAFF
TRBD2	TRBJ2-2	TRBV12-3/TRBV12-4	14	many	TGTGCCAGCAGTTTCACTAGCGGGACCGGGGAGCTGTTTTTT	CASSFTSGTGELFF
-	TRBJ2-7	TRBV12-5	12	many	TGTGCTAGTGGTTTCGAGGGCTACGAGCAGTACTTC	CASGFEGYEQYF
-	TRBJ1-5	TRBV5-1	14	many	TGCGCCAGCAGCCCGGACGGGATCAGTCAGCCCCAGCATTTT	CASSPDGISQPQHF
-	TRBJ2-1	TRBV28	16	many	TGTGCCAGCAGCTCAATACGGACCTTCTCCTACAATGAGCAGTTCTTC	CASSSIRTFSYNEQFF
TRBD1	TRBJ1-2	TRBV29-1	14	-	TGCAGCTTCTCCAGACAGGGAGGAGGGTATGGCTACACCTTC	CSFSRQGGGYGYTF
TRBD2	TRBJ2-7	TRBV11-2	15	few	TGTGCCAGCAGGAAACATCCGGGACTAGCGGAAGAGCAGTACTTC	CASRKHPGLAEEQYF
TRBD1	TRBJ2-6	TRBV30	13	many	TGTGCCTGGAGTTCGGGACAGGGATACGTCCTGACTTTC	CAWSSGQGYVLTF
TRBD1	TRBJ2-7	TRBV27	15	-	TGTGCCAGCACTGCAACCGGGACAGGTGGTTACGAGCAGTACTTC	CASTATGTGGYEQYF
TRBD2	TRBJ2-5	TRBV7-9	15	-	TGTGCCAGCAGCTTACCCTCGGGAGGAGCGGAGACCCAGTACTTC	CASSLPSGGAETQYF
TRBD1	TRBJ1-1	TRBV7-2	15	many	TGTGCCAGCAGCTTCGGAGGGGGCGCGGACACTGAAGCTTTCTTT	CASSFGGGADTEAFF
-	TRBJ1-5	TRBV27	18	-	TGTGCCAGCAGTTCGAATGACATAGCCAAGAATGCCAATCAGCCCCAGCATTTT	CASSSNDIAKNANQPQHF
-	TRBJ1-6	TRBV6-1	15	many	TGTGCCAGCAGTGCTATGCGTACAGTTAATTCACCCCTCCACTTT	CASSAMRTVNSPLHF
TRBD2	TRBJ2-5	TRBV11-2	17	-	TGTGCCAGCAGCCCGCTCGGACTAGCGGGAGACCAAGAGACCCAGTACTTC	CASSPLGLAGDQETQYF
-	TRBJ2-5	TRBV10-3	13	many	TGTGCCATCAACGGGGGACTTCAAGAGACCCAGTACTTC	CAINGGLQETQYF
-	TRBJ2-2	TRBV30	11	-	TGTGCCTGGGGACAGACTCGAGAGCTGTTTTTT	CAWGQTRELFF
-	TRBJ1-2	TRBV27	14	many	TGTGCCAGCAGTTCCCCCGGGACGGACTATGGCTACACCTTC	CASSSPGTDYGYTF
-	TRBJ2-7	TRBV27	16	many	TGTGCCAGCAGTCGAGTTTCAGGGGCCAGCTCCTACGAGCAGTACTTC	CASSRVSGASSYEQYF
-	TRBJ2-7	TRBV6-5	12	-	TGTGCCAGCAGTTACTCGAGTCCCGAGCAGTACTTC	CASSYSSPEQYF
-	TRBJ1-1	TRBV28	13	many	TGTGCCAGCAGGGACGGGGGAAACACTGAAGCTTTCTTT	CASRDGGNTEAFF
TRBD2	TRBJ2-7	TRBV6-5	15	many	TGTGCCAGCAGTTCCTTAGCGGGAGGAACCTACGAGCAGTACTTC	CASSSLAGGTYEQYF
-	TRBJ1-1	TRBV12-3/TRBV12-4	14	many	TGTGCCAGCAGTTTAGAGGGCGGGCGAACTGAAGCTTTCTTT	CASSLEGGRTEAFF
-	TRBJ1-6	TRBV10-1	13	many	TGCGCCAGCAGTGTAACGGCCAATTCACCCCTCCACTTT	CASSVTANSPLHF
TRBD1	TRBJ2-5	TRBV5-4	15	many	TGTGCCAGCAGCTTGACAGGGGGGATCCAAGAGACCCAGTACTTC	CASSLTGGIQETQYF
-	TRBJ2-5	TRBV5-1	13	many	TGCGCCAGCAGTCCGGTCGGGAAAGAGACCCAGTACTTC	CASSPVGKETQYF
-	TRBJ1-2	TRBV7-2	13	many	TGTGCCAGCAGCCTTGAGGTTAACTATGGCTACACCTTC	CASSLEVNYGYTF
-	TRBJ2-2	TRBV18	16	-	TGTGCCAGCTCACCCCGACCAAGGGCCGGCGGCGGGGAGCTGTTTTTT	CASSPRPRAGGGELFF
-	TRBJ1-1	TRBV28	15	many	TGTGCCAGCAGTTCCCTGACAGGCGCGAACACTGAAGCTTTCTTT	CASSSLTGANTEAFF
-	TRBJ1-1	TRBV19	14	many	TGTGCCAGTAGCCCCCACCGCGGGCAGTATGAAGCTTTCTTT	CASSPHRGQYEAFF
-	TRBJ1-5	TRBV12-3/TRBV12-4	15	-	TGTGCCGGCAGTGACGGACTGGCTGGGAATCAGCCCCAGCATTTT	CAGSDGLAGNQPQHF
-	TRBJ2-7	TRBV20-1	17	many	TGCAGTGCTCCCACCCCGGGGAGCTTCACTTTCTCCTACGAGCAGTACTTC	CSAPTPGSFTFSYEQYF